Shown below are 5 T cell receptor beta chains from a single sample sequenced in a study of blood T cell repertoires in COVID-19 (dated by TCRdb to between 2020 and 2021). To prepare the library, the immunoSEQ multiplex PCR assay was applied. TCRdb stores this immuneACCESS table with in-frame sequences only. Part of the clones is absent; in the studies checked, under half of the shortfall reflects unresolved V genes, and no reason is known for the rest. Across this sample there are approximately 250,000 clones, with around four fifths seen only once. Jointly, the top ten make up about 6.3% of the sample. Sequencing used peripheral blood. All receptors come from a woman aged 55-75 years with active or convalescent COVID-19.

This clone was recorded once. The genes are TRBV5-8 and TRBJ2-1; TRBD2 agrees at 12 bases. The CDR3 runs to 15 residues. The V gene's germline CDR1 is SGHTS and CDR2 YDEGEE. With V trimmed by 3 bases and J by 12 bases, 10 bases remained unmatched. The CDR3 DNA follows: TGTGCCAGCAGCTCGGGACTAGCGGGCTTGGTTCGGCAGTTCTTC. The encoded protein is CASSSGLAGLVRQFF.

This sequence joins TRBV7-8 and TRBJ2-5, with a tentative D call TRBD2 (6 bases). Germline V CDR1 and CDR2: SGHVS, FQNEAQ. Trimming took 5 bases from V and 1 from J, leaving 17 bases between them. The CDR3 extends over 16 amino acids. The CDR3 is CASSPVMEGTQETQYF. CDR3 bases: TGTGCCAGCAGCCCTGTTATGGAGGGGACCCAAGAGACCCAGTACTTC. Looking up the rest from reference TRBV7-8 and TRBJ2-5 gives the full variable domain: GAGVSQSPRYKVAKRGQDVALRCDPISGHVSLFWYQQALGQGPEFLTYFQNEAQLDKSGLPSDRFFAERPEGSVSTLKIQRTQQEDSAVYLCASSPVMEGTQETQYFGPGTRLLVL.

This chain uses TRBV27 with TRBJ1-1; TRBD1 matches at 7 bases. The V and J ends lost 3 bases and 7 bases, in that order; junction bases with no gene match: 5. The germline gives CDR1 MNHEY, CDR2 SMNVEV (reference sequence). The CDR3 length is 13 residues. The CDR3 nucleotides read TGTGCCAGCAGTTTGGCAGGGGGTATTGAAGCTTTCTTT. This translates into CASSLAGGIEAFF.

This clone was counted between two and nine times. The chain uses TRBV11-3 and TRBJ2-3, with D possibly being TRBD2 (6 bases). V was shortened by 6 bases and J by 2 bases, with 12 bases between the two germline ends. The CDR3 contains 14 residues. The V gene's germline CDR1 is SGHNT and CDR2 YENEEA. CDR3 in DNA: TGTGCCAGCAGTATGGGACTTATCACAGATACGCAGTATTTT. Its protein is CASSMGLITDTQYF.

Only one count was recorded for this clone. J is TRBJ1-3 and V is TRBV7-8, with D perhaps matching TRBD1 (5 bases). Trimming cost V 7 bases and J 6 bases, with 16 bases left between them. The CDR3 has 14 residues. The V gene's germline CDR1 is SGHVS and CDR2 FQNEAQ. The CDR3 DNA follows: TGTGCCAGCACGTGGGGGGTCTTGGAAAACACCATATATTTT. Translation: CASTWGVLENTIYF.